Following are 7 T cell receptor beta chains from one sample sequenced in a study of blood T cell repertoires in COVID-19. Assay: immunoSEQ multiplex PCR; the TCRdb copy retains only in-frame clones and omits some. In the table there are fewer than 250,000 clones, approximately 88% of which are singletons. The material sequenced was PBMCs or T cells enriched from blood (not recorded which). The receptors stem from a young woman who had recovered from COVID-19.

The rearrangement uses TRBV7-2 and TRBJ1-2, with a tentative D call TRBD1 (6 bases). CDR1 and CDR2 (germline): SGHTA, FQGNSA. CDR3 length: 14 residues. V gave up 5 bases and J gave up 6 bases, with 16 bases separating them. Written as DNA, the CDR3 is TGTGCCAGCAGCCACACCCGGGACACAAATGGCTACACCTTC. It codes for CASSHTRDTNGYTF.

The DNA of the CDR3 is TGTGCCAGCAGTGCGGGGGGAAGTGCGAATGAGCAGTTCTTC. Translated, it gives CASSAGGSANEQFF. The V call is TRBV6-4, the J call TRBJ2-1; 7 bases map to TRBD2. This CDR3 has 14 amino acids. V shed 4 bases and J 7 bases; nucleotides not matched to a gene: 7. The germline gives CDR1 MRHNA, CDR2 SNTAGT.

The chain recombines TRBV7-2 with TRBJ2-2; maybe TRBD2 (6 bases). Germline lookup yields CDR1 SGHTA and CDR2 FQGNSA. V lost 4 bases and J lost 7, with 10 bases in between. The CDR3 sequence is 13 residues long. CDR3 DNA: TGTGCCAGCAGCTCACGGCGGGGCGGGGAGCTGTTTTTT. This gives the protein CASSSRRGGELFF.

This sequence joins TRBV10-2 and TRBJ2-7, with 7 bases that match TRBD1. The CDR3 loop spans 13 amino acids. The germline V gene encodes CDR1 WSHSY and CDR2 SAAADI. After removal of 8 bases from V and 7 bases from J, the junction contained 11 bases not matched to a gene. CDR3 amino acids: CASSTGAPSEQYF. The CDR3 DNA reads TGCGCCAGCTCTACAGGGGCCCCTTCGGAGCAGTACTTC.

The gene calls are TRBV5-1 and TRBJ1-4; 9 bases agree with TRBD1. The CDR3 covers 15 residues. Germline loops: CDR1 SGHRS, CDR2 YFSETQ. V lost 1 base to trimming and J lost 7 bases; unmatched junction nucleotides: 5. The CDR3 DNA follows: TGCGCCAGCAGCTTGACAGGGGGCGCGCGTGAAAAACTGTTTTTT. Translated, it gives CASSLTGGAREKLFF. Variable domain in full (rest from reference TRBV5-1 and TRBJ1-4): KAGVTQTPRYLIKTRGQQVTLSCSPISGHRSVSWYQQTPGQGLQFLFEYFSETQRNKGNFPGRFSGRQFSNSRSEMNVSTLELGDSALYLCASSLTGGAREKLFFGSGTQLSVL.

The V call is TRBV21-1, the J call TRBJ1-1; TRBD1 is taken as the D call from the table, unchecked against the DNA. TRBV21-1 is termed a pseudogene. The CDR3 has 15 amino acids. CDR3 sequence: CAIQGNPTTNTEAFF. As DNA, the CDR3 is TGTGCCATCCAGGGTAACCCGACAACGAACACTGAAGCTTTCTTT.

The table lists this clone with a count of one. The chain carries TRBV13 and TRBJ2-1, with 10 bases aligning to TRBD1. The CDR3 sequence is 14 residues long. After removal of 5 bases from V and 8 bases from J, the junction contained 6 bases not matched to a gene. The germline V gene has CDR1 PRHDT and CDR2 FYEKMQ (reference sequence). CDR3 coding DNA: TGTGCCAGCAGCCCAGGACAGGGGGGGGATGAGCAGTTCTTC. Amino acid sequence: CASSPGQGGDEQFF.